These 15 T cell receptor beta chains were sequenced from one sample in a study of spatial heterogeneity in lung cancer. Via MiXCR, TCRdb re-called the 5' RACE reads, giving one row per CDR3 protein. The sample includes approximately 10,000 distinct CDR3 sequences, about a sixth seen only once; the top ten take approximately 53%. The time point is: sample taken at primary tumor resection. Sequencing was performed on whole RNA extracted from tumor and nontumor lung tissue, or from frozen PBMC, and the material was left unsorted. Sequencing used PBMCs, obtained at surgery. These receptors all come from a male donor with early-stage non-small cell lung cancer.

Concerning this clonotype: The germline gene is not matched at one end of the junction; a read error may be the cause. V is TRBV28 and J is TRBJ1-5, with D hard to call. CDR3 length equals 14 residues. CDR1 is MDHEN and CDR2 is SYDVKM in the germline V gene. For the CDR3, the DNA is TGTGTCAGCAGTTACGGGGTAAGCAATCAGCCCCAGCATTTT. Encoded protein: CVSSYGVSNQPQHF.

This clonotype came up many times. The V call is TRBV6-5, the J call TRBJ2-1, with D hard to call. Germline CDR1 and CDR2: MNHEY and SVGAGI. V shed 6 bases and J shed 4 bases, with 22 bases lying between them. The CDR3 is 17 amino acids. The CDR3 spells CASSPLDERMGYNEQFF. The CDR3 nucleotides are TGTGCCAGCAGCCCCCTCGATGAGCGAATGGGGTACAATGAGCAGTTCTTC.

The sample holds a few counts of this clonotype. The V and J genes are TRBV3-1 and TRBJ2-7; TRBD2 agrees at 9 bases. The CDR3 contains 14 residues. Germline V gene lookup returns CDR1 LGHDT and CDR2 YNNKEL (reference sequence). Germline trimming cut 1 base from V and 4 bases from J; bases unmatched to any gene: 2. CDR3 coding DNA: TGTGCCAGCAGCCAAGGGACTAGCGTTTACGAGCAGTACTTC. It codes for CASSQGTSVYEQYF.

This clonotype showed up just a few times. V usage is TRBV27 and J usage is TRBJ1-2, with TRBD1 matching 9 bases. V shed 5 bases, J shed 3 bases, and the junction held 4 bases outside the gene matches. CDR1 MNHEY and CDR2 SMNVEV come from the germline V gene (reference sequence). The CDR3 is 14 residues long. The CDR3 sequence is CASSHTGGDYGYTF. The CDR3 DNA follows: TGTGCCAGCAGTCACACAGGGGGCGACTATGGCTACACCTTC.

This clonotype was recorded many times. This sequence joins TRBV2 and TRBJ1-2; D unclear. This CDR3 contains 14 residues. V was pared by 7 bases and J by 2 bases, with 14 bases between. In germline, CDR1 is SNHLY, CDR2 FYNNEI. CDR3 region: CASKAGGGNYGYTF. Here the CDR3 DNA reads TGTGCCAGCAAAGCGGGTGGCGGCAACTATGGCTACACCTTC.

This chain joins TRBV20-1 and TRBJ1-2; no firm D call. Germline CDR1 reads DFQATT; CDR2 reads SNEGSKA (reference sequence). Trimming took 7 bases from V and 3 from J, leaving 21 bases between them. This CDR3 spans 15 amino acids. CDR3 sequence: CSGPPPGSLDYGYTF. The DNA of the CDR3 is TGCAGTGGCCCTCCACCGGGGTCGTTAGACTATGGCTACACCTTC.

This clonotype has just a few counts. V usage is TRBV7-9 and J usage is TRBJ2-1; 10 positions match TRBD2. The V segment lost 10 bases and the J segment 7 bases; nucleotides outside the gene matches: 4. The CDR3 length is 12 residues. Per germline, CDR1 SEHNR and CDR2 FQNEAQ (reference sequence). CDR3 protein: CATRTSGNEQFF. As DNA, the CDR3 is TGTGCCACCCGGACTAGCGGTAATGAGCAGTTCTTC.

J is TRBJ2-3 and V is TRBV11-2; no clear D. The V end was cut by 5 bases, the J end by 4 bases, with 10 bases between. Germline loops: CDR1 SGHAT, CDR2 FQNNGV. The CDR3 runs to 13 residues. CDR3: CASSTMNADTQYF. The CDR3 coding sequence is TGTGCCAGCAGCACAATGAATGCAGATACGCAGTATTTT. Full variable domain (remainder filled in from reference TRBV11-2 and TRBJ2-3): EAGVAQSPRYKIIEKRQSVAFWCNPISGHATLYWYQQILGQGPKLLIQFQNNGVVDDSQLPKDRFSAERLKGVDSTLKIQPAKLEDSAVYLCASSTMNADTQYFGPGTRLTVL.

The chain couples TRBV4-2 to TRBJ1-1, with TRBD1 identical over 9 bases. The CDR3 runs 13 residues. Germline loops: CDR1 LGHNA, CDR2 YNFKEQ. The J segment lost 5 bases and the V segment lost 4 bases, leaving 2 bases of the junction unmatched. The CDR3 region is CASSPDRGTEAFF. The CDR3 DNA follows: TGTGCCAGCAGCCCAGACAGGGGGACTGAAGCTTTCTTT.

This clonotype has just a few counts. The gene calls are TRBV20-1 and TRBJ2-7; 7 positions agree with TRBD2. The CDR3 runs 15 residues. Germline CDR1 reads DFQATT; CDR2 reads SNEGSKA (reference sequence). J lost 5 bases, V lost 4 bases, and 14 bases had no gene match. The chain's CDR3 is CSATRLAPVRDEQYF. The CDR3 region has the DNA TGCAGTGCTACACGACTAGCCCCGGTGAGGGACGAGCAGTACTTC.

This clonotype appeared many times. CDR3 bases: TGTGCCACCAGTGACCGGACTCCTTCGCCCGGGGAGCTGTTTTTT. Translated: CATSDRTPSPGELFF. The rearrangement uses TRBV24-1 and TRBJ2-2, with D possibly matching TRBD2 (5 bases). Trimming took off 4 bases at V and 6 bases at J, with 14 bases between the two ends. Germline values: CDR1 KGHDR, CDR2 SFDVKD. The CDR3 covers 15 residues.

V usage is TRBV2 and J usage is TRBJ2-3, with D maybe TRBD2 (6 bases). Germline V gives CDR1 SNHLY, CDR2 FYNNEI. The CDR3 runs 14 residues. Trimming removed 6 bases at V and 2 bases at J, with 12 bases between. This CDR3 is CASRGDSPTDTQYF. The CDR3 DNA reads TGTGCCAGCAGGGGGGACTCCCCCACAGATACGCAGTATTTT.

This clonotype was counted many times. This chain connects TRBV5-5 to TRBJ1-4; TRBD1 agrees at 8 bases. This CDR3 is built from 17 residues. V lost 2 bases to trimming and J lost 5 bases; unmatched junction nucleotides: 11. Per the germline V gene, CDR1 is SGHKS and CDR2 is YYEKEE (reference sequence). The CDR3 DNA reads TGTGCCAGCAGCTTTACCGACGGGACAGGCGAGAATGAAAAACTGTTTTTT. This translates into CASSFTDGTGENEKLFF. Filled out from reference TRBV5-5 and TRBJ1-4, the complete variable domain reads DAGVTQSPTHLIKTRGQQVTLRCSPISGHKSVSWYQQVLGQGPQFIFQYYEKEERGRGNFPDRFSARQFPNYSSELNVNALLLGDSALYLCASSFTDGTGENEKLFFGSGTQLSVL.

A note on this clonotype: A junction end diverges from the germline sequence, so it may reflect a read error. The chain couples TRBV27 to TRBJ1-6; D possibly corresponds to TRBD1 (5 bases). This CDR3 has 14 amino acids. Looked up from germline, CDR1 is MNHEY and CDR2 is SMNVEV (reference sequence). In DNA form, the CDR3 reads TGTGCCAGCAGCCACGGGGGGTCTTCGTCACCCATCCACTTT. It specifies CASSHGGSSSPIHF.

Many counts were recorded for this clonotype. V gene TRBV6-5 combines with J gene TRBJ2-7, with 9 positions matching TRBD1. The J segment lost 13 bases and the V segment lost 0 bases, leaving 7 bases of the junction unmatched. There are 13 residues in the CDR3. CDR1 is MNHEY and CDR2 is SVGAGI in the germline V gene. CDR3 in amino acids: CASSYSGTGSVYF. DNA for the CDR3: TGTGCCAGCAGTTACTCCGGGACAGGGTCCGTATACTTC.